This T cell receptor (beta chain) is drawn from a study of cytomegalovirus exposure and HLA in healthy donors. Study-level results: Published work reported that the classifier diagnosed cytomegalovirus status with high specificity and sensitivity. A later analysis reported that several of the most significant clusters appeared to be linked to common viral pathogens, among them Epstein-Barr virus. As a later analysis showed, a missense DCLRE1C variant was linked to trimming of TCR beta V- and J-genes. The sole available immune exposure information was CMV serostatus.

The CDR3 totals 16 residues. Germline lookup yields CDR1 MNHEY and CDR2 SVGAGI. In the PCR, 60 Vbeta and 13 Jbeta primers were used. The protocol was immunoSEQ multiplex PCR, while the TCRdb copy is restricted to in-frame clones and leaves out a portion. The sample has roughly 150,000 clones, about 74% seen once. Comments on this clone: Its antigen is unknown. The junction departs from germline at one end; a sequencing error may be responsible.

Sequencing used PBMCs. The V call is TRBV6-5, the J call TRBJ1-3; perhaps TRBD1 as D (5 bases). This receptor was obtained from a male donor in good health and CMV-seronegative. The CDR3 protein is CASSYVPGSFGDTIYF. The CDR3 region has the DNA TGTGCCAGCAGTTACGTGCCAGGGTCCTTTGGAGACACCATATATTTT.